What follows are 7 T cell receptor beta chains derived from one specimen sequenced in a study of blood T cell repertoires in COVID-19. Clones were read by immunoSEQ multiplex PCR, and TCRdb kept only the in-frame ones, dropping some. The sample holds about 240,000 clones, under 85% seen once. Specimen: peripheral blood. Receptor source: a young man who had recovered from COVID-19.

V usage is TRBV7-6 and J usage is TRBJ2-5; 7 nucleotides line up with TRBD2. Trimming removed 2 bases from V and 5 bases from J; junction bases left unmatched: 8. Germline-derived CDR1 and CDR2 are SGHVS and FNYEAQ. This CDR3 has 15 residues. The CDR3 region is CASSLIQVRGETQYF. The CDR3 DNA sequence: TGTGCCAGCAGCTTAATTCAGGTGCGGGGGGAGACCCAGTACTTC.

In nucleotides, the CDR3 is TGTGCCAGTAGTATAGATTTCCCGGGGGAGACCCAGTACTTC. Translation: CASSIDFPGETQYF. This chain joins TRBV19 and TRBJ2-5; weak D call: TRBD2 (5 bases). The CDR3 length is 14 residues. In germline, CDR1 is LNHDA, CDR2 SQIVND (reference sequence). V gave up 0 bases and J gave up 5 bases, with 10 bases separating them.

The chain combines TRBV20-1 with TRBJ2-2, with 10 positions matching TRBD2. The germline CDR1 and CDR2 sequences are DFQATT and SNEGSKA (reference sequence). The CDR3 is 14 amino acids. The trim removed 3 bases at V and 6 bases at J, leaving 4 bases unmatched. The CDR3 DNA is TGCAGTGCTAGTTCTAGCGGGGGTTCCGGGGAGCTGTTTTTT. It specifies CSASSSGGSGELFF.

This rearrangement joins TRBV11-2 to TRBJ2-7, with D possibly TRBD1 on 6 matching bases. V gave up 2 bases and J gave up 3 bases, with 8 bases separating them. Looked up from germline, CDR1 is SGHAT and CDR2 is FQNNGV. CDR3 length equals 13 residues. For the CDR3, the DNA is TGTGCCAGCAGCTTATCGACAGGCTACGAGCAGTACTTC. Amino acid sequence: CASSLSTGYEQYF.

This chain links TRBV7-6 with TRBJ2-1, with TRBD2 matching over 7 bases. V trimming: 6 bases; J trimming: 9 bases; junction bases outside the gene matches: 5. This CDR3 has 12 residues. CDR1 SGHVS and CDR2 FNYEAQ come from the germline V gene. In DNA, the CDR3 is TGTGCCAGCAGTTCACCGGGGGGTGAGCAGTTCTTC. It encodes CASSSPGGEQFF.

This chain connects TRBV5-1 to TRBJ2-2; maybe TRBD2 (5 bases). CDR1 and CDR2 from the germline V gene are SGHRS and YFSETQ. The CDR3 runs 15 residues. Trimming removed 5 bases at V and 3 bases at J, with 14 bases between. Here the CDR3 reads CASRPILGHTGELFF. CDR3 DNA: TGCGCCAGCAGGCCGATACTAGGTCACACCGGGGAGCTGTTTTTT. The full variable domain, completed using reference TRBV5-1 and TRBJ2-2, is KAGVTQTPRYLIKTRGQQVTLSCSPISGHRSVSWYQQTPGQGLQFLFEYFSETQRNKGNFPGRFSGRQFSNSRSEMNVSTLELGDSALYLCASRPILGHTGELFFGEGSRLTVL.

This rearrangement joins TRBV3-1 (or the pseudogene TRBV3-2) to TRBJ2-1, with 8 bases matching TRBD1. From germline, CDR1 is LGHDT and CDR2 YNNKEL (reference sequence). V was pared by 2 bases and J by 8 bases, with 5 bases of the junction left unmatched. CDR3 length: 14 amino acids. CDR3 sequence (DNA): TGTGCCAGCAGCCAAAGGACAGGGAGCGATGAGCAGTTCTTC. Translating it yields CASSQRTGSDEQFF.